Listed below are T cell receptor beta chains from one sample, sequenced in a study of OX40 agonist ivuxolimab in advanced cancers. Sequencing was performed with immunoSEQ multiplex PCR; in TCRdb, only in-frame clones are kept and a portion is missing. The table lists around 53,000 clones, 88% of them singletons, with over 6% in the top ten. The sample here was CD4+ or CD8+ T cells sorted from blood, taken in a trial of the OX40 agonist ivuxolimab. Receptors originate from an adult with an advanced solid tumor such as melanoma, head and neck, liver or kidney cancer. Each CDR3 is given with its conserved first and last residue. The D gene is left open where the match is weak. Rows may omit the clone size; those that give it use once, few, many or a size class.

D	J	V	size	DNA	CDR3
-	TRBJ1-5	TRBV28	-	TGTGCCAGCAGTTTATCCGGAGGGCGGAGGCAGCCCCAGCATTTT	CASSLSGGRRQPQHF
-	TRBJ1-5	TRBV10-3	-	TGTGCCATCTCTATAGGGGGTAGCAATCAGCCCCAGCATTTT	CAISIGGSNQPQHF
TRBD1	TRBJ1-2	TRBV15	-	TGTGCCACCAGCAGACCGGACAGGGCGAACTATGGCTACACCTTC	CATSRPDRANYGYTF
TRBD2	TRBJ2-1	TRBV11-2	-	TGTGCCAGCAGCTTCAGACTAGCGGGAGGGGAGCAGTTCTTC	CASSFRLAGGEQFF
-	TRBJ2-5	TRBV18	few	TGTGCCAGCTCACCCCCAGGGACCGCGAACCCTCAAGAGACCCAGTACTTC	CASSPPGTANPQETQYF
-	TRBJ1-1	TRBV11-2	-	TGTGCCACCTACCGCCCTGGAGGCACTGAAGCTTTCTTT	CATYRPGGTEAFF
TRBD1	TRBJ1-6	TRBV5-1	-	TGCGCCAGCGGGACAGGGAATTCACCCCTCCACTTT	CASGTGNSPLHF
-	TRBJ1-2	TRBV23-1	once	TGCGCCAGCAGTCACCCGACAGGCTATGGCTACACCTTC	CASSHPTGYGYTF
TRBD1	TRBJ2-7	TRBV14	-	TGTGCCAGCAGCCTCTGGACAGGGGGTTACGAGCAGTACTTC	CASSLWTGGYEQYF
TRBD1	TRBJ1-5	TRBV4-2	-	TGTGCCAGCAGCTATGAGATCTCAGGGGGCGCAAGCAATCAGCCCCAGCATTTT	CASSYEISGGASNQPQHF
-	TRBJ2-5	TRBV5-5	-	TGTGCCAGCAGCTTGGAGGGGGAGGCACAAGAGACCCAGTACTTC	CASSLEGEAQETQYF
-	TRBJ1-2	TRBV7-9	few	TGTGCCAGCAGCTTGGGAGACGTCTACACCTTC	CASSLGDVYTF
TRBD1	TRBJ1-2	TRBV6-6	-	TGTGCCAGCAGTCCAGGACAGGATAACTATGGCTACACCTTC	CASSPGQDNYGYTF
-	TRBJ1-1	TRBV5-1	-	TGCGCCAGCAGCTTGACACAGACGGCGAACACTGAAGCTTTCTTT	CASSLTQTANTEAFF
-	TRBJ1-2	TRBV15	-	TGTGCCACCAGCAGAGGGGTCTATGGCTACACCTTC	CATSRGVYGYTF
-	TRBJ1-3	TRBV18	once	TGTGCCAGCTCACCATCGAAGGGGGCTGGAAACACCATATATTTT	CASSPSKGAGNTIYF
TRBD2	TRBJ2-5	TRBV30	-	TGTGCCTGGGGTAAGACTAGCGGCGAGACCCAGTACTTC	CAWGKTSGETQYF
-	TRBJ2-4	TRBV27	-	TGTGCCAGCAGGCGGGACCCCAAAAACATTCAGTACTTC	CASRRDPKNIQYF
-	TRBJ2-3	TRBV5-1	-	TGCGCCAGCAGCCAAGCAATCACAGATACGCAGTATTTT	CASSQAITDTQYF
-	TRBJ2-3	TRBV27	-	TGTGCCAGCGTCCCAGGACAGCACCCCTGGACAGATACGCAGTATTTT	CASVPGQHPWTDTQYF
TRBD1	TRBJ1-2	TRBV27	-	TGTGCCAGCAGTGCCCGACAGGGCGATTACTATGGCTACACCTTC	CASSARQGDYYGYTF
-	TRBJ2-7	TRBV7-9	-	TGTGCCAGCAGCCGAATGGGTAGCTCCTACGAGCAGTACTTC	CASSRMGSSYEQYF
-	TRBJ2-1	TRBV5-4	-	TGTGCCAGCAGCGACCAACTAGCCTCTTCTTTCAATGAGCAGTTCTTC	CASSDQLASSFNEQFF
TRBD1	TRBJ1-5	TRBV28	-	TGTGCCAGCCTCCTACAGGGGCCAGGTATAGGAGGTCAGCCCCAGCATTTT	CASLLQGPGIGGQPQHF
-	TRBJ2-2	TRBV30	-	TGTGCCTGGAGTGTTCTATCCGGGGAGCTGTTTTTT	CAWSVLSGELFF
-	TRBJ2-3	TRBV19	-	TGTGCCAGTAGTCCTGGGCCCTCGACAGATACGCAGTATTTT	CASSPGPSTDTQYF
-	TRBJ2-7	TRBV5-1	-	TGCGCCAGCAGCTTGGGACTAGTCAACGCCTACGAGCAGTACTTC	CASSLGLVNAYEQYF
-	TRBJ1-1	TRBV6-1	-	TGTGCCAGCAGTGAAAGGGGCGGGTCAGCTTTCTTT	CASSERGGSAFF
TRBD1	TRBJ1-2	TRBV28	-	TGTGCCAGCAGTTCTCCAGGGGGCTTGAGTGGCTACACCTTC	CASSSPGGLSGYTF